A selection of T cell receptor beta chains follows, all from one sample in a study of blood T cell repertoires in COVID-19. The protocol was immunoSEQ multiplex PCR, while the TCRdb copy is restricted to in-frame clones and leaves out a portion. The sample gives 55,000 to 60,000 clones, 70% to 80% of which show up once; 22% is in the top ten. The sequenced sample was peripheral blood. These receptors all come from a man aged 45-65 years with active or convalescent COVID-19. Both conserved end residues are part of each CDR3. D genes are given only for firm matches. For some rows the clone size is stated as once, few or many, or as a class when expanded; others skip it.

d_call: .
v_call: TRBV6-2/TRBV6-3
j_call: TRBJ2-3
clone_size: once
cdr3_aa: CASSYSQAPTRADTQYF
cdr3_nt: TGTGCCAGCAGTTACTCCCAGGCTCCCACGAGGGCAGATACGCAGTATTTT

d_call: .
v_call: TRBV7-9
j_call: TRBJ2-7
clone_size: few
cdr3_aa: CASSLGTAYEQYF
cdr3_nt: TGTGCCAGCAGCTTAGGGACAGCCTACGAGCAGTACTTC

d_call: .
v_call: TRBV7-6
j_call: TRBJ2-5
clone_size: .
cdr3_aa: CASSLRGGALGLETQYF
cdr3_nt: TGTGCCAGCAGCTTAAGGGGGGGCGCGTTGGGATTGGAGACCCAGTACTTC

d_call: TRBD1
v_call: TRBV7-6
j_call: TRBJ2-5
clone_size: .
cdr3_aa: CASSRGQGQRETQYF
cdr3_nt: TGTGCCAGCAGCCGTGGACAGGGGCAACGAGAGACCCAGTACTTC

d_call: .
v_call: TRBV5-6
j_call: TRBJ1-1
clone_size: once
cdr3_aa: CASSLVGEAFF
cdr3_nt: TGTGCCAGCAGCTTGGTCGGTGAAGCTTTCTTT

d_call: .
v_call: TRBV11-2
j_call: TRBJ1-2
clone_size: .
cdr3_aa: CASSLSGYGYTF
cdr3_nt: TGTGCCAGCAGCTTAAGCGGGTATGGCTACACCTTC

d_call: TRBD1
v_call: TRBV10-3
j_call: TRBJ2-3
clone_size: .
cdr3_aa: CAISKGAGQGAGSDTQYF
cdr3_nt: TGTGCCATCAGTAAGGGAGCGGGACAGGGGGCTGGATCAGATACGCAGTATTTT

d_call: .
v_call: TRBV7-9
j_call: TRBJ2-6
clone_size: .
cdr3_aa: CASSAIPGIFGANVLTF
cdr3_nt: TGTGCCAGCAGCGCAATACCAGGGATCTTTGGGGCCAACGTCCTGACTTTC

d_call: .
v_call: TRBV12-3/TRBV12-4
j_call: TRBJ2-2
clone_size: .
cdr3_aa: CASRGLGELFF
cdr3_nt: TGTGCCAGCAGGGGGCTCGGGGAGCTGTTTTTT

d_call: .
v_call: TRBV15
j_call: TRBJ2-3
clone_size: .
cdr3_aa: CATSRDGRSSDTQYF
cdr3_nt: TGTGCCACCAGCAGAGACGGGAGAAGTTCAGATACGCAGTATTTT

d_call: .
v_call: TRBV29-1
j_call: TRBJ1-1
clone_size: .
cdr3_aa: CSVFDSNTEAFF
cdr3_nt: TGCAGCGTGTTTGACAGTAACACTGAAGCTTTCTTT

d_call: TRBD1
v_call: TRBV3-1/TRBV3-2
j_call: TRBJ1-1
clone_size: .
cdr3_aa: CASSPGTGARNTEAFF
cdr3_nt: TGTGCCAGCAGCCCCGGGACAGGGGCTCGGAACACTGAAGCTTTCTTT

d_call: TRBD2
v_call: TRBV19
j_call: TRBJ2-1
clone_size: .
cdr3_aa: CASSPWGLAGNEQFF
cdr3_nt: TGTGCCAGTAGCCCCTGGGGACTAGCGGGAAATGAGCAGTTCTTC

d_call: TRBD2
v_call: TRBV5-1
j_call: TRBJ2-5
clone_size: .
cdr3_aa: CATQPDAGLARQTQYF
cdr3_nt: TGCGCCACCCAACCGGACGCGGGACTAGCGCGACAGACCCAGTACTTC

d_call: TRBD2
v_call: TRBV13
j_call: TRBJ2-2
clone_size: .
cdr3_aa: CASRPGLAGGYTNTGELFF
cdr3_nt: TGTGCCAGCAGACCCGGACTAGCGGGGGGTTACACCAACACCGGGGAGCTGTTTTTT

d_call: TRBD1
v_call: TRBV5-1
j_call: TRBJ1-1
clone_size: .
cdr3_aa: CASSSRQGVGHATEAFF
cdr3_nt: TGCGCCAGCAGTTCGAGACAGGGAGTGGGTCATGCCACTGAAGCTTTCTTT

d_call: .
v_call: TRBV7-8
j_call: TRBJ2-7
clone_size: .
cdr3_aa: CASSPQGSNEQYF
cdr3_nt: TGTGCCAGCAGTCCGCAGGGTAGCAACGAGCAGTACTTC

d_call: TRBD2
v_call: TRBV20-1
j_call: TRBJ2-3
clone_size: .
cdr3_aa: CSASWRTSDTDTQYF
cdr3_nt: TGCAGTGCTAGTTGGAGGACTAGCGACACAGATACGCAGTATTTT

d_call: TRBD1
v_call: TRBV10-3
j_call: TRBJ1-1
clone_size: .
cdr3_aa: CAISAWTGANTEAFF
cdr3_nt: TGTGCCATCAGTGCCTGGACAGGGGCGAACACTGAAGCTTTCTTT

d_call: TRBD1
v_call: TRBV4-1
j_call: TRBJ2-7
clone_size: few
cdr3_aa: CASSHKTGAYEQYF
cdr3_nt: TGCGCCAGCAGCCATAAGACAGGGGCCTACGAGCAGTACTTC

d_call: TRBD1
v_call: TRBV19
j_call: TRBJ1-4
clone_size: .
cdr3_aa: CASSIAGQSNEKLFF
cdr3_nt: TGTGCCAGTAGTATAGCGGGACAGTCGAATGAAAAACTGTTTTTT

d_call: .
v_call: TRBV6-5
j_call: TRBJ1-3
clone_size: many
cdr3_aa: CASRDSLSGNTIYF
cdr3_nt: TGTGCCAGCAGGGACAGCCTCTCTGGAAACACCATATATTTT

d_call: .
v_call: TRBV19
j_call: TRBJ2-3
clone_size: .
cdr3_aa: CATDSNTDTQYF
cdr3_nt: TGTGCCACCGATAGTAACACAGATACGCAGTATTTT

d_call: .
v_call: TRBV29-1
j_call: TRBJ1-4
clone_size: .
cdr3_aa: CSVGKGDEKLFF
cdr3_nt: TGCAGCGTTGGAAAGGGGGACGAAAAACTGTTTTTT

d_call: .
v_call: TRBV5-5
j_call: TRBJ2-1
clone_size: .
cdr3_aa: CASSLSVTANNEQFF
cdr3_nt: TGTGCCAGCAGCTTGTCTGTGACAGCTAACAATGAGCAGTTCTTC

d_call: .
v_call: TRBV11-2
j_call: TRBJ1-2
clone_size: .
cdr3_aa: CASSSGVWGSDYGYTF
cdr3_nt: TGTGCCAGCAGCTCCGGGGTCTGGGGTTCTGACTATGGCTACACCTTC

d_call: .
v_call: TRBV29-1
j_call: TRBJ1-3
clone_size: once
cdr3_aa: CSAKRWSTIYF
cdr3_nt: TGCAGCGCCAAAAGATGGAGCACCATATATTTT

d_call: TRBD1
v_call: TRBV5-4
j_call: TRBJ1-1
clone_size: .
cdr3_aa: CASSLGQGVGMTEAFF
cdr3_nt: TGTGCCAGCAGCTTGGGACAGGGGGTCGGCATGACTGAAGCTTTCTTT

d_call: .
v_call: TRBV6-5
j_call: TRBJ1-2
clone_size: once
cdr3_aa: CASSWNRVGGYTF
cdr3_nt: TGTGCCAGCAGTTGGAACAGGGTCGGAGGCTACACCTTC

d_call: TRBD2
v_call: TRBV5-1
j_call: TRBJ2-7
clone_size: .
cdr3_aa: CASSLRSETSMSFSYEQYF
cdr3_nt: TGCGCCAGCAGCCTAAGGTCTGAGACTAGCATGAGTTTCTCCTACGAGCAGTACTTC

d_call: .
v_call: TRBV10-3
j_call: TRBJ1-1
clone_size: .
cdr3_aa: CAISESKAGTRGGNTEAFF
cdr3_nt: TGTGCCATCAGTGAGTCGAAAGCGGGGACTAGGGGGGGGAACACTGAAGCTTTCTTT

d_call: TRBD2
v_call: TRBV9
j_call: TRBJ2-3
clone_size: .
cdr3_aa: CASSEGLAGGFPLPSTDTQYF
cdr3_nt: TGTGCCAGCAGCGAGGGACTAGCGGGGGGATTTCCCCTCCCTAGCACAGATACGCAGTATTTT

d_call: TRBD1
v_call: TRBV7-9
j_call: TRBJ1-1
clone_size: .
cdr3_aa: CASSLIGQGMMNTEAFF
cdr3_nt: TGTGCCAGCAGCTTAATAGGACAGGGGATGATGAACACTGAAGCTTTCTTT

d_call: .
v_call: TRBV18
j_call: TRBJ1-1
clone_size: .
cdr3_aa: CASSVPAGVYTEAFF
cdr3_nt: TGTGCCAGCTCCGTTCCTGCCGGAGTATACACTGAAGCTTTCTTT